One TCR beta chain is described in this entry. The target antigen is unknown. Germline V gene data show CDR1 as SGHTA and CDR2 as FQGNSA. This CDR3 comprises 15 residues. Trimming cost V 7 bases and J 7 bases; bases outside gene matches: 12. This record belongs to a study of T cells in lung cancer brain metastases. In the study overall: Primary and brain metastasis specimens were taken a median about 54 weeks apart. Study results and limitations: Preoperative corticosteroid effects on brain metastasis T cell infiltration were not controlled.

Sequenced by immunoSEQ multiplex PCR; TCRdb stores in-frame clones only, minus some. The sample shows roughly 6,500 clones, roughly 85% of them seen only once. The sequenced material came from tumor tissue from the primary lung tumor. This clonotype originated in a man between 45 and 60 years old with non-small cell lung cancer. V and J are TRBV7-2 and TRBJ2-1; the match to TRBD2 covers 8 bases. CDR3 DNA sequence: TGTGCCAGCACCCCCGGGGGGGCGGGAAGTAATGAGCAGTTCTTC. Protein: CASTPGGAGSNEQFF.